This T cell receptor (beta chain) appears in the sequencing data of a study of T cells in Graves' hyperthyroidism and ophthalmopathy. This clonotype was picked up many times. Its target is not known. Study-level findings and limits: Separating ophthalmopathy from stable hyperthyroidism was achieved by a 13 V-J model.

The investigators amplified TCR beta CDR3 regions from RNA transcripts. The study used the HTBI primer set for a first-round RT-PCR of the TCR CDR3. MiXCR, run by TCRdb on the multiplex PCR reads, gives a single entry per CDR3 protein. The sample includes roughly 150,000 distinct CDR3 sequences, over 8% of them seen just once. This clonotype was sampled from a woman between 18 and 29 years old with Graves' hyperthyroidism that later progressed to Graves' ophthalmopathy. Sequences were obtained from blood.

The CDR3 reads CASSLGLAGGYRDEQFF. CDR3 DNA: TGTGCCAGCAGCTTGGGACTAGCGGGGGGGTACAGGGATGAGCAGTTCTTC. This sequence joins TRBV6-1 and TRBJ2-1; 16 bases line up with TRBD2. Per the germline V gene, CDR1 is MNHNS and CDR2 is SASEGT. The trim removed 6 bases at V and 8 bases at J, leaving 10 bases unmatched. The CDR3 is made up of 17 amino acids.